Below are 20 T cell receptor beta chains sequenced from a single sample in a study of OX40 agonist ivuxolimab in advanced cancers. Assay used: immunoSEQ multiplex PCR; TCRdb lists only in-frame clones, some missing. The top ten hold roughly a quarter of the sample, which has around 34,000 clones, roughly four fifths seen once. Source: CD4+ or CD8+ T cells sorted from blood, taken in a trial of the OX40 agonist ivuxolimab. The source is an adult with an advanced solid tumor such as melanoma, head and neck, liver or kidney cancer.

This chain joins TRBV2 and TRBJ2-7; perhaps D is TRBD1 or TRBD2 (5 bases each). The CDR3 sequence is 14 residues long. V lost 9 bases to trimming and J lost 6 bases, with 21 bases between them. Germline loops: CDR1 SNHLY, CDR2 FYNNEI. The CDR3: CARSEQGLGGEQYF. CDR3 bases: TGTGCCAGATCAGAGCAGGGCCTTGGGGGCGAGCAGTACTTC. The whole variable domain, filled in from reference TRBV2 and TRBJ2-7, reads EPEVTQTPSHQVTQMGQEVILRCVPISNHLYFYWYRQILGQKVEFLVSFYNNEISEKSEIFDDQFSVERPDGSNFTLKIRSTKLEDSAMYFCARSEQGLGGEQYFGPGTRLTVT.

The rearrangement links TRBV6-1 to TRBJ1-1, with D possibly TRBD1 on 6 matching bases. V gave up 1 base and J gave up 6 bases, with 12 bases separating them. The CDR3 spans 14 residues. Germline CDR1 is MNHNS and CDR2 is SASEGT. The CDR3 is CASSEGRGASEAFF. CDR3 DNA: TGTGCCAGCAGTGAAGGGAGGGGGGCATCTGAAGCTTTCTTT.

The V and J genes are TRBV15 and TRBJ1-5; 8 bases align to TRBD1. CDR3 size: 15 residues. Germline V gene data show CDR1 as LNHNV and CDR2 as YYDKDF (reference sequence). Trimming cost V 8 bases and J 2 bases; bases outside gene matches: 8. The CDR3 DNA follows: TGTGCCACCGGAAAGGACAGGGTGCGCAATCAGCCCCAGCATTTT. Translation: CATGKDRVRNQPQHF.

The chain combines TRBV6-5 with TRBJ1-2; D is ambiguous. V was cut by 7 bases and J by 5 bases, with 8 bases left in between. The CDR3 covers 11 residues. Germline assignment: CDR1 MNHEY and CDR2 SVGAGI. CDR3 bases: TGTGCCAGCATCGAAGAGTATGGCTACACCTTC. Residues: CASIEEYGYTF.

The CDR3 is CAWSVLIRGGYSGANVLTF. In DNA, the CDR3 is TGTGCCTGGAGTGTACTAATTCGGGGCGGATACTCTGGGGCCAACGTCCTGACTTTC. The chain uses TRBV30 and TRBJ2-6; D is tentatively TRBD1 or TRBD2 (5 bases each). V was clipped by 0 bases and J by 0 bases, with 18 bases between them. Germline loops: CDR1 GTSNPN, CDR2 SVGIG (reference sequence). The CDR3 sequence is 19 residues long. The variable domain in full, completed from reference TRBV30 and TRBJ2-6, reads SQTIHQWPATLVQPVGSPLSLECTVEGTSNPNLYWYRQAAGRGLQLLFYSVGIGQISSEVPQNLSASRPQDRQFILSSKKLLLSDSGFYLCAWSVLIRGGYSGANVLTFGAGSRLTVL.

The DNA of the CDR3 is TGTGCCAGCAGTCGCGGACCTAACCTAGCAACTAATGAAAAACTGTTTTTT. Amino acids: CASSRGPNLATNEKLFF. The chain is built from TRBV27 and TRBJ1-4; unclear D gene. The CDR3 extends over 17 amino acids. Germline CDR1 MNHEY, CDR2 SMNVEV (reference sequence). V was shortened by 5 bases and J by 0 bases, with 16 bases between the two germline ends. The full variable domain, rest sourced from reference TRBV27 and TRBJ1-4, is EAQVTQNPRYLITVTGKKLTVTCSQNMNHEYMSWYRQDPGLGLRQIYYSMNVEVTDKGDVPEGYKVSRKEKRNFPLILESPSPNQTSLYFCASSRGPNLATNEKLFFGSGTQLSVL.

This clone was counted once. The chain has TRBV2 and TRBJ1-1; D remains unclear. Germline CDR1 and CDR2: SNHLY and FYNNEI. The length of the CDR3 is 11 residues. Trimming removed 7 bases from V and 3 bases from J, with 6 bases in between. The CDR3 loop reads CASNRYTEAFF. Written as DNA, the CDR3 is TGTGCCAGCAATAGATACACTGAAGCTTTCTTT.

CDR3 coding DNA: TGTGCCAGCAGTGCAGACAGGGGACGCTACGAGCAGTACTTC. Its translation: CASSADRGRYEQYF. The chain employs TRBV27 and TRBJ2-7; 8 bases line up with TRBD1. Per germline, CDR1 MNHEY and CDR2 SMNVEV (reference sequence). The CDR3 length is 14 residues. Trimming removed 5 bases from V and 3 bases from J; junction bases left unmatched: 6.

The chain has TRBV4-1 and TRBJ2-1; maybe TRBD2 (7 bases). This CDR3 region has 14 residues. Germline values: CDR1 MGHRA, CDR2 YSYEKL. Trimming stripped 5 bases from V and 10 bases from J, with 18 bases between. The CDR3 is CASSSLGGLGEQFF. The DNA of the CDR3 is TGCGCCAGCAGCTCCCTGGGGGGGCTTGGGGAGCAGTTCTTC.

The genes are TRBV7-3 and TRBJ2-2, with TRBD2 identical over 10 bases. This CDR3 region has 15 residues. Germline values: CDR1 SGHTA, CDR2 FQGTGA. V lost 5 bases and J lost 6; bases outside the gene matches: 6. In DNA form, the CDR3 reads TGTGCCAGCAGCCCAGCGGGGGGGCTCCCCGGGGAGCTGTTTTTT. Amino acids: CASSPAGGLPGELFF.

The CDR3 DNA reads as TGCGCCAGCAGCCAAGTCATGTCGGTGAGCTCCTATAATTCACCCCTCCACTTT. The encoded protein is CASSQVMSVSSYNSPLHF. The chain recombines TRBV4-1 with TRBJ1-6; no definite D call. The V end lost 1 base, the J end lost 0 bases, and 13 bases lay between the germline ends. This CDR3 has 18 residues. Germline values: CDR1 MGHRA, CDR2 YSYEKL.

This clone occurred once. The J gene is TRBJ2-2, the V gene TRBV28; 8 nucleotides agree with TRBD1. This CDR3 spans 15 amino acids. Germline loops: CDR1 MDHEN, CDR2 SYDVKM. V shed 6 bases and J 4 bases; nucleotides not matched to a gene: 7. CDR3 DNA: TGTGCCAGCAGGGTTCGCAGGGGGCCCACCGGGGAGCTGTTTTTT. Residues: CASRVRRGPTGELFF.

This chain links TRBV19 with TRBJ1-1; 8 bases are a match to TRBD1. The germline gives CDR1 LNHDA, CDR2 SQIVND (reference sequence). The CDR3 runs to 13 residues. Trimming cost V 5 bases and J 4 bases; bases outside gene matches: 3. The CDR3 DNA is TGTGCCAGTAGTTCGGACAGGGCCACTGAAGCTTTCTTT. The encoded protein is CASSSDRATEAFF.

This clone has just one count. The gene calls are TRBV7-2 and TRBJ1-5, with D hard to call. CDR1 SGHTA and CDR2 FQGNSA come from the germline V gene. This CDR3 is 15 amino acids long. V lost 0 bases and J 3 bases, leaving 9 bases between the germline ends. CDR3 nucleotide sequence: TGTGCCAGCAGCTTAGCGGGAGGATACAATCAGCCCCAGCATTTT. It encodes CASSLAGGYNQPQHF. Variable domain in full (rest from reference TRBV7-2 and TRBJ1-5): GAGVSQSPSNKVTEKGKDVELRCDPISGHTALYWYRQSLGQGLEFLIYFQGNSAPDKSGLPSDRFSAERTGGSVSTLTIQRTQQEDSAVYLCASSLAGGYNQPQHFGDGTRLSIL.

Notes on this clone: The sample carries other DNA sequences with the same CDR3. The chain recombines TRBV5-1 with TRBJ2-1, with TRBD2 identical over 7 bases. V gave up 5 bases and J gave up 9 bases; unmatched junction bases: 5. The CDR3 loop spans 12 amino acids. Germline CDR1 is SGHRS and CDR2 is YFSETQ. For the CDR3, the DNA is TGCGCCAGCAGTCAGACTAGCCTTGAGCAGTTCTTC. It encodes CASSQTSLEQFF.

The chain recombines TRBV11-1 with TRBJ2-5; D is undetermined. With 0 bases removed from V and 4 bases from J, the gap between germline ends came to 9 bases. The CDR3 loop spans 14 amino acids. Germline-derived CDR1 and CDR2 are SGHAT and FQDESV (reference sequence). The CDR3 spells CASSLAGLVETQYF. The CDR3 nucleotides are TGTGCCAGCAGCTTAGCTGGTCTAGTAGAGACCCAGTACTTC.

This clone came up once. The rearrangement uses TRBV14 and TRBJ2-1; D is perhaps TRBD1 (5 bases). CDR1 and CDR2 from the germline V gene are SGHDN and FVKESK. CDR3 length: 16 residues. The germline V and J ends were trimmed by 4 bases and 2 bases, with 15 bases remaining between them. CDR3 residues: CASSLLSRVPYNEQFF. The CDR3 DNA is TGTGCCAGCAGCCTTTTAAGCAGGGTACCCTACAATGAGCAGTTCTTC.

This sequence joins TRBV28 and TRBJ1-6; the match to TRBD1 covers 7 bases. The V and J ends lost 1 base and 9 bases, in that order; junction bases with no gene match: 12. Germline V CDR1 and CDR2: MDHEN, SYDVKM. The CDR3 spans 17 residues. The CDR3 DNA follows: TGTGCCAGCAGTTTATCCCCCTTAAGACAGGGTTCTTCACCCCTCCACTTT. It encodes CASSLSPLRQGSSPLHF.

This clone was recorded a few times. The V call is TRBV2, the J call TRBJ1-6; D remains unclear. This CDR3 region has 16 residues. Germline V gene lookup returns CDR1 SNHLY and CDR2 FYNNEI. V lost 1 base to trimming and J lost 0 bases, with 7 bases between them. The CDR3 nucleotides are TGTGCCAGCAGTGAAGGCCATAGCTCCTATAATTCACCCCTCCACTTT. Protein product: CASSEGHSSYNSPLHF.

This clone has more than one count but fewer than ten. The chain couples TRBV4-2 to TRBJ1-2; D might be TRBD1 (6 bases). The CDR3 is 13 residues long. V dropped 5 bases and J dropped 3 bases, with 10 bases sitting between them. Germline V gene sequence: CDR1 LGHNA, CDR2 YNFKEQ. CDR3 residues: CASSGAGDYGYTF. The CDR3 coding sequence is TGTGCCAGCAGCGGGGCAGGGGACTATGGCTACACCTTC.